These 7 T cell receptor beta chains originate from one sample sequenced in a study of post-analysis software for immune sequencing data. Study outcomes and limitations: With TRBV5-6, TRBV5-1 and TRBV20-1 included, about five TRBV segments were more frequent in patients than in controls.

Tagging with unique molecular identifiers was a feature of the TCR beta cDNA libraries. TCRdb used MiXCR to reprocess the PCR reads, holding one entry per CDR3 protein. Among about 190,000 distinct CDR3 sequences listed, over 25% were seen once. These receptors are not linked to any known antigen. The material sequenced was blood. These receptors all come from a girl under 18 with multiple sclerosis.

In this sample, this clonotype turned up a few times. The chain joins TRBV5-1 to TRBJ1-1; 7 bases are shared with TRBD1. The germline V gene has CDR1 SGHRS and CDR2 YFSETQ. J was trimmed by 0 bases and V by 0 bases; bases with no gene match: 2. The CDR3 is 15 residues long. As DNA, the CDR3 is TGCGCCAGCAGCTTGGCGACAGGGCTGAACACTGAAGCTTTCTTT. The encoded protein is CASSLATGLNTEAFF.

On this clonotype: This may come from a read error, since a much larger clone is one base off. The chain employs TRBV20-1 and TRBJ2-7, with 8 positions matching TRBD2. The CDR3 has 15 amino acids. V was pared by 3 bases and J by 2 bases, with 9 bases of the junction left unmatched. Germline V CDR1 and CDR2: DFQATT, SNEGSKA (reference sequence). The CDR3 sequence: CSARDGGRNPYEQYF. The DNA of the CDR3 is TGCAGTGCTAGGGATGGCGGGAGGAATCCCTACGAGCAGTACTTC.

This clonotype was counted a few times. The V call is TRBV5-1, the J call TRBJ1-2, with D unclear. V lost 0 bases to trimming and J lost 6 bases, with 15 bases between them. The CDR3 is made up of 15 amino acids. Germline V gene data show CDR1 as SGHRS and CDR2 as YFSETQ. CDR3: CASSLELPRYNGYTF. For the CDR3, the DNA is TGCGCCAGCAGCTTGGAACTTCCCCGGTACAATGGCTACACCTTC. Complete variable domain (other parts from reference TRBV5-1 and TRBJ1-2): KAGVTQTPRYLIKTRGQQVTLSCSPISGHRSVSWYQQTPGQGLQFLFEYFSETQRNKGNFPGRFSGRQFSNSRSEMNVSTLELGDSALYLCASSLELPRYNGYTFGSGTRLTVV.

This clonotype appeared many times. The rearrangement uses TRBV5-1 and TRBJ1-2; D might be TRBD1 (5 bases). V lost 0 bases and J lost 5, with 20 bases in between. CDR1 SGHRS and CDR2 YFSETQ come from the germline V gene. The CDR3 contains 17 residues. CDR3 loop: CASSLGGAGTALYGYTF. CDR3 DNA: TGCGCCAGCAGCTTGGGGGGCGCCGGGACCGCGCTGTATGGCTACACCTTC.

This clonotype was observed a few times. This chain links TRBV7-9 with TRBJ1-1; the match to TRBD1 covers 7 bases. The CDR3 is 14 residues long. From germline, CDR1 is SEHNR and CDR2 FQNEAQ (reference sequence). Losses at the gene ends were 4 bases for V and 1 base for J; bases not matched to a gene: 3. The chain's CDR3 is CASSSQGGNTEAFF. CDR3 nucleotide sequence: TGTGCCAGCAGCTCCCAGGGGGGGAACACTGAAGCTTTCTTT.

V is TRBV12-3 or TRBV12-4 and J is TRBJ2-5, with 7 nucleotides matching TRBD2. The DNA end is more similar to TRBJ2-7, so the J call may be wrong. The CDR3 extends over 13 amino acids. The CDR3: CASSPSGFYEQYF. CDR3 coding DNA: TGTGCCAGCAGTCCTAGCGGCTTCTACGAGCAGTACTTC.

The count of this clonotype is one. The V gene is TRBV7-9, the J gene TRBJ1-1, with D tentatively TRBD1 (6 bases). The V gene's germline CDR1 is SEHNR and CDR2 FQNEAQ (reference sequence). The CDR3 has 14 amino acids. Between the trimmed V and J ends, which lost 6 bases and 4 bases, there was a span of 15 bases. The CDR3 region has the DNA TGTGCCAGCAGGTACGCAGGGGACGGCACTGAAGCTTTCTTT. It translates to CASRYAGDGTEAFF.